This T cell receptor beta chain emerged from a study of T-cell reconstitution after alpha-beta-depleted transplantation in children. This clonotype was observed a few times. The V gene's germline CDR1 is LGHNA and CDR2 YNFKEQ. The V segment lost 0 bases and the J segment 4 bases; nucleotides outside the gene matches: 7. This CDR3 comprises 16 residues. Unique molecular identifiers were incorporated into the prepared TCRbeta library. Each CDR3 protein gets one entry after TCRdb re-called the PCR reads with MiXCR. Of 250,000 to 300,000 distinct CDR3 sequences listed, 9.9% are singletons. Sequencing used PBMCs from the stem cell graft donor, obtained from the stem cell graft. This receptor was obtained from a human donor who donated a stem cell graft to a child with SCID. The chain has TRBV4-2 and TRBJ2-3; 7 positions match TRBD2. CDR3 nucleotides: TGTGCCAGCAGCCAAGACGCACTAGCGAGCCCAGATACGCAGTATTTT. It specifies CASSQDALASPDTQYF.